Many counts were recorded for the clone carrying this T cell receptor beta chain. Germline V gene sequence: CDR1 SGHTA, CDR2 FQGNSA. Trimming cost V 1 base and J 3 bases, with 13 bases left between them. CDR3 length: 16 amino acids. TCRdb ran MiXCR on the RT-PCR reads and lists one entry per CDR3 protein. The table has hundreds of thousands of distinct CDR3 sequences, 13% to 15% seen once. The sequencing input was memory CD4+ T cells from blood. The gene calls are TRBV7-2 and TRBJ1-5; D unclear. This sequence was found in a female donor in good health, serving as a healthy control. The chain's CDR3 is CASSLGPPRVNQPQHF. The DNA for the CDR3 is TGTGCCAGCAGCTTAGGACCACCTCGGGTCAATCAGCCCCAGCATTTT.